These 32 T cell receptor beta chains share one sample of origin, sequenced in a study of T cell repertoires in cytomegalovirus infection. Their recognized antigens are unknown. In TCRdb, the reads were re-called with MiXCR into one record per CDR3 protein. Here the sample spans about 51,000 distinct CDR3 sequences, around 20% being singletons. The source was CD8+ T cells from cultured PBMCs, collected from culture after CMV antigen stimulation. The source of these receptors is a human donor in good health (CMV status not recorded). Some clones in this sample may be carry-over from other donors' samples.

Only a few counts were recorded for this clonotype. CDR3 sequence (DNA): TGTGCCATCAGTGAGTCCGTAGTGTCGGACGAATACGAGCAGTACTTC. Its translation: CAISESVVSDEYEQYF. The V and J genes are TRBV10-3 and TRBJ2-7, with unresolved D. CDR1 is ENHRY, CDR2 SYGVKD, per germline. The CDR3 is made up of 16 amino acids. Deletions cut 0 bases from V and 4 bases from J, with 16 bases between.

This clonotype came up a few times. J is TRBJ1-3 and V is TRBV20-1, with D maybe TRBD1 (5 bases). V gave up 6 bases and J gave up 1 base, with 13 bases separating them. This CDR3 comprises 14 residues. Germline CDR1 DFQATT, CDR2 SNEGSKA (reference sequence). Here the CDR3 DNA reads TGCAGTGCCCCCGCAAGGGGATCTGGAAACACCATATATTTT. Its translation: CSAPARGSGNTIYF.

A few counts support this clonotype. The gene calls are TRBV5-6 and TRBJ2-7; TRBD2 might be the D (6 bases). The V and J ends lost 0 bases and 4 bases respectively, with 17 bases between them. Germline lookup yields CDR1 SGHDT and CDR2 YYEEEE. CDR3 length equals 16 residues. CDR3 in amino acids: CASSLAMDGGEYEQYF. The CDR3 DNA sequence: TGTGCCAGCAGCTTGGCCATGGACGGGGGAGAGTACGAGCAGTACTTC.

This chain joins TRBV6-1 and TRBJ2-7, with 10 bases matching TRBD2. The germline V gene encodes CDR1 MNHNS and CDR2 SASEGT. Germline trimming cut 7 bases from V and 2 bases from J; bases unmatched to any gene: 5. This CDR3 is built from 14 residues. The CDR3 region is CASNLGTSAYEQYF. CDR3 nucleotide sequence: TGTGCCAGCAACCTCGGGACTAGCGCCTACGAGCAGTACTTC.

This clonotype was found a few times. The chain combines TRBV4-2 with TRBJ1-1, with TRBD1 matching over 9 bases. Germline assignment: CDR1 LGHNA and CDR2 YNFKEQ. The CDR3 contains 15 residues. Unmatched junction bases numbered 10, after V lost 4 bases and J lost 7 bases. The CDR3 spells CASSPGAGTGREAFF. DNA of the CDR3: TGTGCCAGCAGCCCTGGAGCCGGGACAGGGCGTGAAGCTTTCTTT.

V and J are TRBV9 and TRBJ2-1, with 9 bases that match TRBD2. The CDR3 has 14 residues. Trimming took 3 bases from V and 8 from J; bases not matched to a gene: 6. Germline V lookup: CDR1 SGDLS, CDR2 YYNGEE. In DNA form, the CDR3 reads TGTGCCAGCAGCGCGGGGACTAGCTCAGATGAGCAGTTCTTC. Residues: CASSAGTSSDEQFF.

The chain carries TRBV13 and TRBJ1-1; D ambiguous. CDR3 length equals 16 residues. Germline V gives CDR1 PRHDT, CDR2 FYEKMQ (reference sequence). The V end lost 0 bases, the J end lost 4 bases, and 15 bases lay between the germline ends. The CDR3 nucleotides read TGTGCCAGCAGCTTAGGCTTGGAGTTTCGGGGCACTGAAGCTTTCTTT. It codes for CASSLGLEFRGTEAFF.

The gene calls are TRBV12-3 or TRBV12-4 and TRBJ2-3; D is possibly TRBD2 (6 bases). This CDR3 comprises 17 residues. Trimming removed 5 bases at V and 2 bases at J, with 20 bases between. The CDR3 region has the DNA TGTGCCAGCAGTAAACCGGGACTCAGATCGAACACAGATACGCAGTATTTT. Its translation: CASSKPGLRSNTDTQYF.

The chain uses TRBV7-6 and TRBJ2-3; 9 nucleotides agree with TRBD2. The CDR3 loop spans 16 amino acids. V lost 5 bases and J lost 4; bases outside the gene matches: 10. Germline CDR1 reads SGHVS; CDR2 reads FNYEAQ. CDR3 amino acids: CASSRTSDPSPDTQYF. CDR3 bases: TGTGCCAGCAGCCGGACTAGCGATCCAAGCCCAGATACGCAGTATTTT. Full variable domain (missing parts from reference TRBV7-6 and TRBJ2-3): GAGVSQSPRYKVTKRGQDVALRCDPISGHVSLYWYRQALGQGPEFLTYFNYEAQQDKSGLPNDRFSAERPEGSISTLTIQRTEQRDSAMYRCASSRTSDPSPDTQYFGPGTRLTVL.

V is TRBV11-2 and J is TRBJ1-2; D is possibly TRBD1 (6 bases). V lost 2 bases and J 2 bases, leaving 15 bases between the germline ends. Germline V lookup: CDR1 SGHAT, CDR2 FQNNGV. The CDR3 has 16 amino acids. CDR3 region: CASSLIGGGGNYGYTF. Written as DNA, the CDR3 is TGTGCCAGCAGCTTAATTGGGGGGGGCGGAAACTATGGCTACACCTTC.

The rearrangement joins TRBV27 to TRBJ2-3; 9 bases are shared with TRBD1. This CDR3 region has 16 residues. Germline CDR1 reads MNHEY; CDR2 reads SMNVEV (reference sequence). V lost 2 bases, J lost 0 bases, and 3 bases stayed unmatched. The CDR3 DNA is TGTGCCAGCAGTTTACCACAGGGGGCCAGCACAGATACGCAGTATTTT. It yields the protein CASSLPQGASTDTQYF.

The chain recombines TRBV20-1 with TRBJ2-7; tentatively, D is TRBD2 (7 bases). Germline loops: CDR1 DFQATT, CDR2 SNEGSKA (reference sequence). The CDR3 sequence is 15 residues long. V lost 3 bases and J lost 1, with 16 bases in between. The CDR3 spells CSARGGGARSYEQYF. The CDR3 DNA reads as TGCAGTGCTAGGGGAGGGGGGGCAAGATCCTACGAGCAGTACTTC.

The chain uses TRBV5-1 and TRBJ2-1; TRBD2 matches 9 bases. The CDR3 has 15 amino acids. Germline lookup yields CDR1 SGHRS and CDR2 YFSETQ. V lost 0 bases to trimming and J lost 4 bases; unmatched junction nucleotides: 2. The CDR3 protein is CASSLASGEYNEQFF. The DNA for the CDR3 is TGCGCCAGCAGCTTGGCTAGCGGGGAGTACAATGAGCAGTTCTTC.

The rearrangement joins TRBV6-2 or TRBV6-3 to TRBJ2-1; perhaps TRBD2 as D (6 bases). This CDR3 comprises 15 residues. The germline V gene has CDR1 MNHEY and CDR2 SVGEGT. Trimming shortened V by 6 bases and J by 0 bases, and 12 bases separated the two germline ends. The CDR3 loop reads CASRLETSSYNEQFF. In nucleotides, the CDR3 is TGTGCCAGCAGGTTAGAGACTAGCTCCTACAATGAGCAGTTCTTC.

This clonotype was detected many times. The V call is TRBV19, the J call TRBJ1-5; D uncertain. This CDR3 is 14 amino acids long. Trimming shortened V by 5 bases and J by 4 bases, and 12 bases separated the two germline ends. The germline gives CDR1 LNHDA, CDR2 SQIVND (reference sequence). The CDR3 reads CASSPLGSNQPQHF. The CDR3 region has the DNA TGTGCCAGTAGTCCCCTGGGCAGTAATCAGCCCCAGCATTTT.

The rearrangement joins TRBV7-9 to TRBJ2-1; 9 bases are a match to TRBD2. This CDR3 has 16 residues. Germline V CDR1 and CDR2: SEHNR, FQNEAQ (reference sequence). The J segment lost 7 bases and the V segment lost 5 bases, leaving 12 bases of the junction unmatched. CDR3 bases: TGTGCCAGCAGCACTCCTCAGCGGGAGGCGGGGAATGAGCAGTTCTTC. It is translated as CASSTPQREAGNEQFF.

This clonotype was observed a few times. The V call is TRBV5-1, the J call TRBJ2-1, with 7 nucleotides matching TRBD2. J lost 0 bases, V lost 4 bases, and 4 bases had no gene match. Germline CDR1 and CDR2: SGHRS and YFSETQ. This CDR3 spans 15 amino acids. The chain's CDR3 is CASSVSGNSYNEQFF. The CDR3 DNA follows: TGCGCCAGCAGCGTCAGCGGGAACTCCTACAATGAGCAGTTCTTC. The full variable domain, its missing parts supplied by reference TRBV5-1 and TRBJ2-1, is KAGVTQTPRYLIKTRGQQVTLSCSPISGHRSVSWYQQTPGQGLQFLFEYFSETQRNKGNFPGRFSGRQFSNSRSEMNVSTLELGDSALYLCASSVSGNSYNEQFFGPGTRLTVL.

The genes are TRBV7-9 and TRBJ1-1; no clear D. Per germline, CDR1 SEHNR and CDR2 FQNEAQ (reference sequence). There are 13 residues in the CDR3. V lost 7 bases, J lost 2 bases, and 11 bases lay in between. DNA of the CDR3: TGTGCCAGCACCAACGGAAGAAACACTGAAGCTTTCTTT. This translates into CASTNGRNTEAFF.

The genes are TRBV4-1 and TRBJ2-2; D gene ambiguous. This CDR3 comprises 15 residues. The V gene lost 4 bases and the J gene lost 8 bases, with 17 bases spanning the gap. Germline V gene lookup returns CDR1 MGHRA and CDR2 YSYEKL. CDR3 sequence reads: CASSRRQDGTGELFF. The CDR3 DNA reads as TGCGCCAGCAGCCGGCGACAAGATGGTACGGGGGAGCTGTTTTTT.

CDR3 sequence reads: CASSYTGTGATEAFF. The CDR3 DNA follows: TGTGCCAGCAGCTATACCGGGACAGGGGCCACTGAAGCTTTCTTT. The chain carries TRBV7-8 and TRBJ1-1, with 10 bases aligning to TRBD1. Looked up from germline, CDR1 is SGHVS and CDR2 is FQNEAQ. The CDR3 is 15 amino acids. J was trimmed by 4 bases and V by 4 bases; bases with no gene match: 6.

The chain joins TRBV7-8 to TRBJ1-5; D not certain. This CDR3 comprises 13 residues. Trimming shortened V by 8 bases and J by 7 bases, and 15 bases separated the two germline ends. Germline V lookup: CDR1 SGHVS, CDR2 FQNEAQ. The CDR3 nucleotides are TGTGCCAGCGCCCCAAGTCGTGGGCAGCCCCAGCATTTT. Translated, it gives CASAPSRGQPQHF.

There are many counts of this clonotype. The chain has TRBV29-1 and TRBJ2-7; D may match TRBD1 or TRBD2 (5 bases each). V was shortened by 7 bases and J by 3 bases, with 22 bases between the two germline ends. The V gene's germline CDR1 is SQVTM and CDR2 ANQGSEA. The CDR3 contains 15 residues. In nucleotides, the CDR3 is TGCAGCGCCTCCACCGGGGACCGTGGGGTCTACGAGCAGTACTTC. Translated: CSASTGDRGVYEQYF.

The chain joins TRBV7-2 to TRBJ2-7; D is ambiguous. The V end was cut by 0 bases, the J end by 2 bases, with 8 bases between. This CDR3 region has 14 residues. From germline, CDR1 is SGHTA and CDR2 FQGNSA. The CDR3 region has the DNA TGTGCCAGCAGCTTAGCGGGGAACCCCTACGAGCAGTACTTC. Amino acids: CASSLAGNPYEQYF.

The chain carries TRBV7-6 and TRBJ2-2; 8 bases line up with TRBD2. The CDR3 has 15 residues. CDR1 and CDR2 from the germline V gene are SGHVS and FNYEAQ. Germline trimming cut 5 bases from V and 6 bases from J; bases unmatched to any gene: 8. Written as DNA, the CDR3 is TGTGCCAGCAGCCGCGTCAGCGGGAGTTCCGGGGAGCTGTTTTTT. Residues: CASSRVSGSSGELFF.

J is TRBJ2-1 and V is TRBV7-9, with D unclear. CDR3 length: 12 amino acids. The V and J ends lost 6 bases and 8 bases respectively, with 11 bases between them. From germline, CDR1 is SEHNR and CDR2 FQNEAQ (reference sequence). CDR3 sequence: CASSYSGYEQFF. As DNA, the CDR3 is TGTGCCAGCAGTTATAGTGGTTATGAGCAGTTCTTC.

This clonotype appeared a few times. The CDR3 DNA reads TGTGCCAGCGCCCTCCCCAGGGTCCCCCCTGAAGCTTTCTTT. As protein: CASALPRVPPEAFF. The chain carries TRBV12-3 or TRBV12-4 and TRBJ1-1; possible D gene TRBD1, 5 bases. The CDR3 consists of 14 residues. Trimming cost V 8 bases and J 6 bases, with 19 bases left between them.

This chain links TRBV7-6 with TRBJ2-7; D call uncertain. The CDR3 loop spans 13 amino acids. Germline CDR1 reads SGHVS; CDR2 reads FNYEAQ. V shed 0 bases and J shed 7 bases, with 10 bases lying between them. The CDR3 coding sequence is TGTGCCAGCAGCTTAGCCCTGAGCGATGAGCAGTACTTC. Amino acids: CASSLALSDEQYF. Supplemented by reference TRBV7-6 and TRBJ2-7, the full variable domain reads GAGVSQSPRYKVTKRGQDVALRCDPISGHVSLYWYRQALGQGPEFLTYFNYEAQQDKSGLPNDRFSAERPEGSISTLTIQRTEQRDSAMYRCASSLALSDEQYFGPGTRLTVT.

The rearrangement uses TRBV7-9 and TRBJ1-1; D gene unclear. V was cut by 0 bases and J by 2 bases, with 4 bases left in between. The CDR3 is 13 residues long. Germline V lookup: CDR1 SEHNR, CDR2 FQNEAQ (reference sequence). The CDR3 nucleotides are TGTGCCAGCAGCTTAGCTACAAACACTGAAGCTTTCTTT. This encodes CASSLATNTEAFF.

The V call is TRBV27, the J call TRBJ1-2, with 9 bases matching TRBD1. The germline V gene encodes CDR1 MNHEY and CDR2 SMNVEV (reference sequence). Trimming removed 5 bases from V and 8 bases from J; junction bases left unmatched: 6. The CDR3 runs 13 residues. CDR3 nucleotide sequence: TGTGCCAGCAGTGCGGACAGGGGTGAAGGCTACACCTTC. Its translation: CASSADRGEGYTF.

The gene calls are TRBV14 and TRBJ2-3; 8 nucleotides match TRBD1. With 4 bases clipped from V and 7 bases from J, the junction kept 10 bases outside the gene matches. CDR1 SGHDN and CDR2 FVKESK come from the germline V gene. CDR3 size: 15 residues. CDR3 sequence (DNA): TGTGCCAGCAGCCCCCGGACAGGACAGGGAAATACGCAGTATTTT. Translation: CASSPRTGQGNTQYF.

This sequence joins TRBV20-1 and TRBJ1-1, with D possibly TRBD1 on 5 matching bases. V lost 3 bases and J 4 bases, leaving 6 bases between the germline ends. CDR3 length equals 11 residues. The V gene's germline CDR1 is DFQATT and CDR2 SNEGSKA (reference sequence). For the CDR3, the DNA is TGCAGTGCTAGGGGGGGCACTGAAGCTTTCTTT. As protein: CSARGGTEAFF.

The genes are TRBV12-3 or TRBV12-4 and TRBJ2-7, with D unclear. The CDR3 contains 13 residues. V gave up 3 bases and J gave up 6 bases, with 12 bases separating them. The CDR3: CASSFGHSIEQYF. CDR3 in DNA: TGTGCCAGCAGTTTCGGTCACAGCATCGAGCAGTACTTC.